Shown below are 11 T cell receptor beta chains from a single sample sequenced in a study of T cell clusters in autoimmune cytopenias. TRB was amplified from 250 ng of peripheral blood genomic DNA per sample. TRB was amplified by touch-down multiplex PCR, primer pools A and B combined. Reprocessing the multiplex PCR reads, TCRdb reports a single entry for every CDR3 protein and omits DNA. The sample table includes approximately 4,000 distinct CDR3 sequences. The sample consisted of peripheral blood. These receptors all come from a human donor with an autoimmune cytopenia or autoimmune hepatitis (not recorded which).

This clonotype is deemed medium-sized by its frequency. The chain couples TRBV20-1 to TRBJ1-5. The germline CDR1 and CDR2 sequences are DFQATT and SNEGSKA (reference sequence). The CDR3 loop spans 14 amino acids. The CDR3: CSAGTSGSNQPQHF.

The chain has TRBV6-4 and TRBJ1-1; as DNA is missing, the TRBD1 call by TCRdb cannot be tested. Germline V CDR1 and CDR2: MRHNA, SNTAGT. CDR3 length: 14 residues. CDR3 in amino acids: CAGTEGLLNTEAFF.

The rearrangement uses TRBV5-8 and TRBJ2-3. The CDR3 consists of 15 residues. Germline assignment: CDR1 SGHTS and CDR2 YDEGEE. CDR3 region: CASSLHPPRTDTQYF.

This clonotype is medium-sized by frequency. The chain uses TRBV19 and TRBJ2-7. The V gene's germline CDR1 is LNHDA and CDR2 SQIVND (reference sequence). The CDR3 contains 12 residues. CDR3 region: CASSPYLGEQYF.

CDR3 sequence: CASGPIDRETEAFF. V gene TRBV19 combines with J gene TRBJ1-1; no DNA is available, so the TRBD1 call from TCRdb remains unchecked. CDR1 and CDR2 (germline): LNHDA, SQIVND (reference sequence). The CDR3 consists of 14 residues. Drawing the rest from reference TRBV19 and TRBJ1-1, the complete variable domain is DGGITQSPKYLFRKEGQNVTLSCEQNLNHDAMYWYRQDPGQGLRLIYYSQIVNDFQKGDIAEGYSVSREKKESFPLTVTSAQKNPTAFYLCASGPIDRETEAFFGQGTRLTVV.

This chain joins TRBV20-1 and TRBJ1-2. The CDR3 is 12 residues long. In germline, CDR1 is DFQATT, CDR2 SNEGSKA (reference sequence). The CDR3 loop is CSAYQANYGYTF.

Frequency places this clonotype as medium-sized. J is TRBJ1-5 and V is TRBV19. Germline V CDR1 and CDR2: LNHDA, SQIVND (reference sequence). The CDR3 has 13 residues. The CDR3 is CASSIDLFQPQHF. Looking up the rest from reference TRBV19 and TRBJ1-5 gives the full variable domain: DGGITQSPKYLFRKEGQNVTLSCEQNLNHDAMYWYRQDPGQGLRLIYYSQIVNDFQKGDIAEGYSVSREKKESFPLTVTSAQKNPTAFYLCASSIDLFQPQHFGDGTRLSIL.

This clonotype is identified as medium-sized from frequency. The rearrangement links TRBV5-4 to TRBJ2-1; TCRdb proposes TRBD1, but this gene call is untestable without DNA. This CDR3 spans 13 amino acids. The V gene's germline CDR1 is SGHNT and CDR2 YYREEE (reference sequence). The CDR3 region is CASGASPTTEQFF.

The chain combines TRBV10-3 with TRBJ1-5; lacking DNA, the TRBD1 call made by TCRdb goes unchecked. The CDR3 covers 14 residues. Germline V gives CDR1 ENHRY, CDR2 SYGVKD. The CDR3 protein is CAISSAREAQPQHF.

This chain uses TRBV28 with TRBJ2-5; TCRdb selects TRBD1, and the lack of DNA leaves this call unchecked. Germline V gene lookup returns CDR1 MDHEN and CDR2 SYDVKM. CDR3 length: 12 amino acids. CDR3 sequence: CASREGDGTQYF.

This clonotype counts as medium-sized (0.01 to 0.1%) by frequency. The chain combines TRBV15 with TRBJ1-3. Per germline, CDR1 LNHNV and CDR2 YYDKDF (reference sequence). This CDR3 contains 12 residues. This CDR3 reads CATSRDRNTIYF.